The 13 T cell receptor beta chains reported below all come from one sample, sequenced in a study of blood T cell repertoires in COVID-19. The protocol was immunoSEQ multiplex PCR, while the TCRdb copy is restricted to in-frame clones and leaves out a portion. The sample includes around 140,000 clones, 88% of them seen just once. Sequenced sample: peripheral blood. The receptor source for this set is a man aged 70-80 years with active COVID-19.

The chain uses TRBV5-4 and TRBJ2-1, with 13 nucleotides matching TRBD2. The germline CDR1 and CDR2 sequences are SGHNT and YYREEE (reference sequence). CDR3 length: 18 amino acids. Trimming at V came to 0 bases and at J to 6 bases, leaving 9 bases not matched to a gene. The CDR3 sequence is CASSLDPTTSGRANEQFF. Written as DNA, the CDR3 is TGTGCCAGCAGCTTGGATCCCACTACTAGCGGGAGGGCCAATGAGCAGTTCTTC.

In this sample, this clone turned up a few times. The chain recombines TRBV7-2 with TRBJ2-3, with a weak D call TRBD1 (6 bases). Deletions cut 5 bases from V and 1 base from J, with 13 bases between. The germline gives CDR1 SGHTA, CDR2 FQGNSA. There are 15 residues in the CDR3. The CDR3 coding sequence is TGTGCCAGCAGCCCAGGGGTGTGGGGCACAGATACGCAGTATTTT. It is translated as CASSPGVWGTDTQYF.

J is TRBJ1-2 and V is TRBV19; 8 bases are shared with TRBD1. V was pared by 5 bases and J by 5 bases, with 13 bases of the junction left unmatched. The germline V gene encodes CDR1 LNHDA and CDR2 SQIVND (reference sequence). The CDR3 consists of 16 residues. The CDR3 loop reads CASSLSSGTGLYGYTF. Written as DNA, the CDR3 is TGTGCCAGTAGTTTGTCTTCGGGGACAGGTTTATATGGCTACACCTTC. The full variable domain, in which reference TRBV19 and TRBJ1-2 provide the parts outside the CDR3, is DGGITQSPKYLFRKEGQNVTLSCEQNLNHDAMYWYRQDPGQGLRLIYYSQIVNDFQKGDIAEGYSVSREKKESFPLTVTSAQKNPTAFYLCASSLSSGTGLYGYTFGSGTRLTVV.

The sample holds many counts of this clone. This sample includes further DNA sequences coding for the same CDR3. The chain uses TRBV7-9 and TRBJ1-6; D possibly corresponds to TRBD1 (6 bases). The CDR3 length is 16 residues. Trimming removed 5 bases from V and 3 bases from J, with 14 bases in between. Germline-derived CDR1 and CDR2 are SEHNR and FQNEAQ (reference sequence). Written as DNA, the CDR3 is TGTGCCAGCAGCCTCGGCCAGGGGTTCTATAATTCACCCCTCCACTTT. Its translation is CASSLGQGFYNSPLHF.

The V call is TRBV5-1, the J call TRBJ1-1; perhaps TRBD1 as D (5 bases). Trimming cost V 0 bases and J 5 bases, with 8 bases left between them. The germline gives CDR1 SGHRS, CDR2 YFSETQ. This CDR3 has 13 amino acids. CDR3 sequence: CASSLADSTEAFF. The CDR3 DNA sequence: TGCGCCAGCAGCTTGGCCGACAGTACTGAAGCTTTCTTT. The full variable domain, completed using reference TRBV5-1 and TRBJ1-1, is KAGVTQTPRYLIKTRGQQVTLSCSPISGHRSVSWYQQTPGQGLQFLFEYFSETQRNKGNFPGRFSGRQFSNSRSEMNVSTLELGDSALYLCASSLADSTEAFFGQGTRLTVV.

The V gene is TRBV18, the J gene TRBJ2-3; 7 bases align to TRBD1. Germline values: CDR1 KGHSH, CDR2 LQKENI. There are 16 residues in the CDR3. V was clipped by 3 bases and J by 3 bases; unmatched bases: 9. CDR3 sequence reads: CASSPATGSWTDTQYF. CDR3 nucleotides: TGTGCCAGCTCACCCGCGACAGGGAGTTGGACAGATACGCAGTATTTT.

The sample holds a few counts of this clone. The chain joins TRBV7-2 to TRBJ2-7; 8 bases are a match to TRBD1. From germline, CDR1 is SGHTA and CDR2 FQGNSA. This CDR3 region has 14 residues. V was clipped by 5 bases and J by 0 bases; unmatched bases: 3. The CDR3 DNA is TGTGCCAGCAGCACCGGGACAGGCTCCTACGAGCAGTACTTC. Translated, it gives CASSTGTGSYEQYF.

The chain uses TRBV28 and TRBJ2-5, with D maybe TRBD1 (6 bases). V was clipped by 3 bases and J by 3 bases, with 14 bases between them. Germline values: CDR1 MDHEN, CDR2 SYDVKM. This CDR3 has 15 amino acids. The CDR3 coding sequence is TGTGCCAGCAGTTTGCTCACAACAGGGAAAGAGACCCAGTACTTC. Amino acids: CASSLLTTGKETQYF. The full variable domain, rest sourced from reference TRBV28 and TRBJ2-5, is DVKVTQSSRYLVKRTGEKVFLECVQDMDHENMFWYRQDPGLGLRLIYFSYDVKMKEKGDIPEGYSVSREKKERFSLILESASTNQTSMYLCASSLLTTGKETQYFGPGTRLLVL.

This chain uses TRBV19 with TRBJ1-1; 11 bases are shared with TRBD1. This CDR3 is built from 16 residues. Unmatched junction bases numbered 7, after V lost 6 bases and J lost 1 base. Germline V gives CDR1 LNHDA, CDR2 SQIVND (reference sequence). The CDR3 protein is CASRSGDRGTNTEAFF. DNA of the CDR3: TGTGCCAGTAGATCGGGGGACAGGGGGACGAACACTGAAGCTTTCTTT.

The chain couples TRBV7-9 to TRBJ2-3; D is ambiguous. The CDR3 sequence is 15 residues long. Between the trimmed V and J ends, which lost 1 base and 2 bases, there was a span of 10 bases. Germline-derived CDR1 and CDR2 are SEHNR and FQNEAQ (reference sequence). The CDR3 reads CASSLGLDNTDTQYF. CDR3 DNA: TGTGCCAGCAGCTTAGGGCTAGATAACACAGATACGCAGTATTTT.

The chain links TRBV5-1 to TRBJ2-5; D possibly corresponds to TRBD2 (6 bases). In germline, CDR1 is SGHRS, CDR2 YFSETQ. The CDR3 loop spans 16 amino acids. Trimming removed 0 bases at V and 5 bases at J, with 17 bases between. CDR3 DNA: TGCGCCAGCAGCTTGGCAGGAGGGGAGTTGGGGGAGACCCAGTACTTC. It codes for CASSLAGGELGETQYF.

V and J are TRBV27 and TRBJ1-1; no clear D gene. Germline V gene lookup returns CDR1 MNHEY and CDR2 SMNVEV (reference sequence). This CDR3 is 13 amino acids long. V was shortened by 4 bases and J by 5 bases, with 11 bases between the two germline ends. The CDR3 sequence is CASSYGDWTEAFF. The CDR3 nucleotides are TGTGCCAGCAGTTACGGGGATTGGACTGAAGCTTTCTTT.

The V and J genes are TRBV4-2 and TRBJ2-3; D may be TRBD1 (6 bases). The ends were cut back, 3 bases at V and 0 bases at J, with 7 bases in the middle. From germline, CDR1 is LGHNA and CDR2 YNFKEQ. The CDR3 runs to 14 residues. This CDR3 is CASSQQGSTDTQYF. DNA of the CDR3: TGTGCCAGCAGCCAGCAGGGGAGCACAGATACGCAGTATTTT.